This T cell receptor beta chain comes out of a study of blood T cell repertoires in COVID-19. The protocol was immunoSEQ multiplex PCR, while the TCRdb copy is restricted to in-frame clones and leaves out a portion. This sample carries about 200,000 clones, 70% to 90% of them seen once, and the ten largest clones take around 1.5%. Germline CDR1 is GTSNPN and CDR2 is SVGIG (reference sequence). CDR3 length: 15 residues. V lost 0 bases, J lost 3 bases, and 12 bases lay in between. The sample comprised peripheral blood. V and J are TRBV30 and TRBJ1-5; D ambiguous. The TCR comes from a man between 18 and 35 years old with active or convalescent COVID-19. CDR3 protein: CAWSVLSGDNQPQHF. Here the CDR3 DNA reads TGTGCCTGGAGTGTATTGAGCGGGGACAATCAGCCCCAGCATTTT.